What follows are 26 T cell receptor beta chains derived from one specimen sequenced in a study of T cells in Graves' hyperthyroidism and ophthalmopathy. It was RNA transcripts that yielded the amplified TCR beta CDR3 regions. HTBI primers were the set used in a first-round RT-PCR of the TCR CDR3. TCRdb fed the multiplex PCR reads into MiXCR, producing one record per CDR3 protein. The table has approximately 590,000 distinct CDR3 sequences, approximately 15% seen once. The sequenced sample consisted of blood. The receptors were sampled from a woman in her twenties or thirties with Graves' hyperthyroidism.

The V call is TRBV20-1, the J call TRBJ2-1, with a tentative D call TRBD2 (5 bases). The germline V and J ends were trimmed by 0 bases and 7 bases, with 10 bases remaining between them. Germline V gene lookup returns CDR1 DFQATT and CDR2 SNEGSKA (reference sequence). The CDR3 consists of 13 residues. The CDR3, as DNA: TGCAGTGCTAGAGACCCATCGGGAAATGAGCAGTTCTTC. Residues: CSARDPSGNEQFF.

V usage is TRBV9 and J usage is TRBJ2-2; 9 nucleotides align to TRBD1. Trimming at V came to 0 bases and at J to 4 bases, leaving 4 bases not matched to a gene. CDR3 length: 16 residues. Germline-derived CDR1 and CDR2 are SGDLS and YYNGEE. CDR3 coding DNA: TGTGCCAGCAGCGTAGGAGGGACAGGGTTCACCGGGGAGCTGTTTTTT. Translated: CASSVGGTGFTGELFF.

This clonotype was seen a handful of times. The CDR3, as DNA: TGTGCCAGCAAACCAACTAGGGCAGGGTCCAATCAGCCCCAGCATTTT. Translation gives CASKPTRAGSNQPQHF. The chain uses TRBV6-1 and TRBJ1-5; D is perhaps TRBD1 (5 bases). V shed 7 bases and J shed 3 bases, with 19 bases lying between them. This CDR3 comprises 16 residues. Germline V CDR1 and CDR2: MNHNS, SASEGT.

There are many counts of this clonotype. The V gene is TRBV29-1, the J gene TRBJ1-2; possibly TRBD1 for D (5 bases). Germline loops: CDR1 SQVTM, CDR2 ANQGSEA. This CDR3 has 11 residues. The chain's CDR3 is CKRPGVWGYTF. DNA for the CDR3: TGCAAACGACCGGGGGTATGGGGCTACACCTTC.

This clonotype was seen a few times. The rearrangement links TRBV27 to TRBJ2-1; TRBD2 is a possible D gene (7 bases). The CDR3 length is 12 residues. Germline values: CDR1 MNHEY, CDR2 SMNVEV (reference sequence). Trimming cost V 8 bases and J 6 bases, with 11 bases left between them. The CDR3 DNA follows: TGTGCCAGCGGGGGGGGCGCCAATGAGCAGTTCTTC. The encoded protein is CASGGGANEQFF.

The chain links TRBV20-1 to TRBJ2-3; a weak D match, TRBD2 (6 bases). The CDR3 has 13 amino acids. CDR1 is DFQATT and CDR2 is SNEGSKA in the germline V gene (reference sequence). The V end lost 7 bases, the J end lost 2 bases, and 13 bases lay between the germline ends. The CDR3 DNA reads TGCAGTGGGCCCTGGGGGGTCACAGATACGCAGTATTTT. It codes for CSGPWGVTDTQYF.

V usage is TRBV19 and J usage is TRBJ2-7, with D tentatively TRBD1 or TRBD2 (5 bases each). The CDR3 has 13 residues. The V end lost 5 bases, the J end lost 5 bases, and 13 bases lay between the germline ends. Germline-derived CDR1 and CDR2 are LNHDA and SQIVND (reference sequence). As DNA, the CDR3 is TGTGCCAGTAGTGTTGGGGCGCGGGACGAGCAGTACTTC. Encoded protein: CASSVGARDEQYF.

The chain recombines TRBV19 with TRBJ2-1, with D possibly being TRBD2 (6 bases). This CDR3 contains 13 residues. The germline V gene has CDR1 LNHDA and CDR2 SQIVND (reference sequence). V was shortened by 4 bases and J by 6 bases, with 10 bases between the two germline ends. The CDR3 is CASSKGLINEQFF. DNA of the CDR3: TGTGCCAGTAGTAAAGGACTAATCAATGAGCAGTTCTTC.

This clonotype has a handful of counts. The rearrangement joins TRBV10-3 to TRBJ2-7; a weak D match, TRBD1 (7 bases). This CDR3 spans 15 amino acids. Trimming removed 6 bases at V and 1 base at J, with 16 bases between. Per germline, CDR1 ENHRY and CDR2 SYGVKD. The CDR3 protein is CAISLTGDSSYEQYF. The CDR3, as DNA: TGTGCCATCAGCCTCACAGGGGACTCTTCCTACGAGCAGTACTTC.

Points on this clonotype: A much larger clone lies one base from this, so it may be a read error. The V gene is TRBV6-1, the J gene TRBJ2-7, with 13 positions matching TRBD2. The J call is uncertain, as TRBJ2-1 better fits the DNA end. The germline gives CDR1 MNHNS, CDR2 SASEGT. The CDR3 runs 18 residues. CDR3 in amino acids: CASSDTGLAGVASYEQFF. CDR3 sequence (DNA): TGTGCCAGCAGTGACACCGGACTAGCGGGAGTAGCGTCCTACGAGCAGTTCTTC.

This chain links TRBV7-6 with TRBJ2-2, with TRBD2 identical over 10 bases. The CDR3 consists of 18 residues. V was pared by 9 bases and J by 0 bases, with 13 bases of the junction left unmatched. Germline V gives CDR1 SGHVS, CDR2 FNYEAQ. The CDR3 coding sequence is TGTGCCAGTAGCACCCGATCCGGGACTAGCGCGAACACCGGGGAGCTGTTTTTT. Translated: CASSTRSGTSANTGELFF.

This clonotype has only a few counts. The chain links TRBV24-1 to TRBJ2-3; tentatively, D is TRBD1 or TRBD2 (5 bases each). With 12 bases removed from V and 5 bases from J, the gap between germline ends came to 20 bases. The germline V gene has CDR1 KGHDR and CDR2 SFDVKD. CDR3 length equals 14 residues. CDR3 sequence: CAPQGSGGRDTQYF. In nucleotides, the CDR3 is TGTGCCCCTCAAGGGAGTGGGGGTCGAGATACGCAGTATTTT.

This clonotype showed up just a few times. The CDR3: CASSLKGQGEGEQFF. DNA for the CDR3: TGTGCCAGCAGCTTAAAGGGGCAGGGAGAGGGTGAGCAGTTCTTC. This chain links TRBV6-1 with TRBJ2-1, with D perhaps given as TRBD1 or TRBD2 (5 bases each). Germline lookup yields CDR1 MNHNS and CDR2 SASEGT. The CDR3 contains 15 residues. V was shortened by 6 bases and J by 9 bases, with 21 bases between the two germline ends.

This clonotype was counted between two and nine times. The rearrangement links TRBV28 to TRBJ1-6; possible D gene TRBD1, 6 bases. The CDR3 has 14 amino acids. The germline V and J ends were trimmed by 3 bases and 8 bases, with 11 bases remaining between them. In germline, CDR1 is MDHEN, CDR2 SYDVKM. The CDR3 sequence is CASSFFRGDSPLHF. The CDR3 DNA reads TGTGCCAGCAGTTTTTTCAGGGGCGATTCACCCCTCCACTTT.

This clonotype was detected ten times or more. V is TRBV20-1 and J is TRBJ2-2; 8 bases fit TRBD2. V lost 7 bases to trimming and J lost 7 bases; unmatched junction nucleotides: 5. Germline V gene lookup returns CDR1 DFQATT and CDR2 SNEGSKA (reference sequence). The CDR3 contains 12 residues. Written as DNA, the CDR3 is TGCAGTGTCGGGAGGGCCCACGGGGAGCTGTTTTTT. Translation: CSVGRAHGELFF.

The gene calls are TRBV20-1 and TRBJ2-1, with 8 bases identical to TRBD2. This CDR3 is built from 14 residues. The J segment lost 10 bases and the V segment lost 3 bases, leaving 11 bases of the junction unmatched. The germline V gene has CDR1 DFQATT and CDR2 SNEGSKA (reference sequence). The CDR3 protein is CSARATSVLGEQFF. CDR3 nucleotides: TGCAGTGCTAGGGCGACTAGCGTTCTGGGAGAGCAGTTCTTC.

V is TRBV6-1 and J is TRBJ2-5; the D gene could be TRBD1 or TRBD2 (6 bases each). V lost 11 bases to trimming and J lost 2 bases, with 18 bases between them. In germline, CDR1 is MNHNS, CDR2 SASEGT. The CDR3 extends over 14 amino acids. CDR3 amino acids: CASNRGPQQETQYF. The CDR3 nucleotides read TGTGCCTCCAATCGGGGGCCACAACAAGAGACCCAGTACTTC.

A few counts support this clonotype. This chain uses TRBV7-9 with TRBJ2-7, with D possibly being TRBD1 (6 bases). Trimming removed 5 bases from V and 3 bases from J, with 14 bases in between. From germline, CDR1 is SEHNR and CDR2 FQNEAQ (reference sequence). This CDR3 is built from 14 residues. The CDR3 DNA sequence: TGTGCCAGCAGCACAGACGGGACATACTACGAGCAGTACTTC. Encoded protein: CASSTDGTYYEQYF.

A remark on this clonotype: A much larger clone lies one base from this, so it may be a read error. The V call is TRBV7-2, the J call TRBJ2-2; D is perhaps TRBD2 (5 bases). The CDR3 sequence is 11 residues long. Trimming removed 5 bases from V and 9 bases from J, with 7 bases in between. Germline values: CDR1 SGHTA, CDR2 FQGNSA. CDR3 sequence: CASSPGRELFF. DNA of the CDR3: TGTGCCAGCAGCCCCGGGAGGGAGCTGTTTTTT.

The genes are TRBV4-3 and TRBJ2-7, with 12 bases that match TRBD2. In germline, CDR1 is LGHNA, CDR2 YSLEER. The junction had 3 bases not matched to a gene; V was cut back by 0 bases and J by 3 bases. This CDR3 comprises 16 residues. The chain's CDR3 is CASSQDQTSGSYEQYF. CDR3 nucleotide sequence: TGCGCCAGCAGCCAAGACCAGACTAGCGGGAGCTACGAGCAGTACTTC.

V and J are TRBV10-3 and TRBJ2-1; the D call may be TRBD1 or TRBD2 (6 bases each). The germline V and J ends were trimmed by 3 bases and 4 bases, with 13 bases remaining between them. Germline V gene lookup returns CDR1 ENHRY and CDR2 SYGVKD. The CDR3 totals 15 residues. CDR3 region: CAISDRGTQYNEQFF. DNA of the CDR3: TGTGCCATCAGTGATCGGGGGACACAGTACAATGAGCAGTTCTTC.

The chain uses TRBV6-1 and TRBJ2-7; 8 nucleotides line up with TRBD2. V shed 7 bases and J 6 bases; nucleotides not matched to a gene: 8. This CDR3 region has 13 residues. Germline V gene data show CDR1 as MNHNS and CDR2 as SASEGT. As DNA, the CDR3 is TGTGCCAGCACGCGGACTAGCTCGGCCGAGCAGTACTTC. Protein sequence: CASTRTSSAEQYF.

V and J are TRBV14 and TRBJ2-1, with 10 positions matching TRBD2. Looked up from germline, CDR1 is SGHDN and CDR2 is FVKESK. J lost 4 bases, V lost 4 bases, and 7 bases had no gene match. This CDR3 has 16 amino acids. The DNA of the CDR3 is TGTGCCAGCAGCCTGCCCACGACTAGCGGGTACAATGAGCAGTTCTTC. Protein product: CASSLPTTSGYNEQFF. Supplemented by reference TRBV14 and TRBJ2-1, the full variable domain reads EAGVTQFPSHSVIEKGQTVTLRCDPISGHDNLYWYRRVMGKEIKFLLHFVKESKQDESGMPNNRFLAERTGGTYSTLKVQPAELEDSGVYFCASSLPTTSGYNEQFFGPGTRLTVL.

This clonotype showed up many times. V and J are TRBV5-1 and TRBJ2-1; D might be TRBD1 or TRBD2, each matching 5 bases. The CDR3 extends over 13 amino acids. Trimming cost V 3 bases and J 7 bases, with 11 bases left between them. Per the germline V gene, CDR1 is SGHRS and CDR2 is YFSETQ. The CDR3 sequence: CASSWGTKNEQFF. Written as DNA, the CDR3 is TGCGCCAGCAGCTGGGGGACCAAAAATGAGCAGTTCTTC.

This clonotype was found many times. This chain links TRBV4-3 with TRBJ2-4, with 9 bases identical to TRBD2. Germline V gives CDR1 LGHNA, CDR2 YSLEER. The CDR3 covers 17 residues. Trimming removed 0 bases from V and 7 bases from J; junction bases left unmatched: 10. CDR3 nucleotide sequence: TGCGCCAGCAGCCAAGATGGACGCGGGAGGGCCGCGAACATTCAGTACTTC. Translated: CASSQDGRGRAANIQYF.

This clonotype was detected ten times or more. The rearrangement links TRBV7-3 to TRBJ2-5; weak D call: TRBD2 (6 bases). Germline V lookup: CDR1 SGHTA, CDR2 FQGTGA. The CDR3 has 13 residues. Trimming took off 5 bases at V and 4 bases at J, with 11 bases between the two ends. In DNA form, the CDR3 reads TGTGCCAGCAGCAATGGGGGGATAGAGACCCAGTACTTC. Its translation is CASSNGGIETQYF. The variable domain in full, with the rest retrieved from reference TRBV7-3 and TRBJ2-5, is GAGVSQTPSNKVTEKGKYVELRCDPISGHTALYWYRQSLGQGPEFLIYFQGTGAADDSGLPNDRFFAVRPEGSVSTLKIQRTERGDSAVYLCASSNGGIETQYFGPGTRLLVL.